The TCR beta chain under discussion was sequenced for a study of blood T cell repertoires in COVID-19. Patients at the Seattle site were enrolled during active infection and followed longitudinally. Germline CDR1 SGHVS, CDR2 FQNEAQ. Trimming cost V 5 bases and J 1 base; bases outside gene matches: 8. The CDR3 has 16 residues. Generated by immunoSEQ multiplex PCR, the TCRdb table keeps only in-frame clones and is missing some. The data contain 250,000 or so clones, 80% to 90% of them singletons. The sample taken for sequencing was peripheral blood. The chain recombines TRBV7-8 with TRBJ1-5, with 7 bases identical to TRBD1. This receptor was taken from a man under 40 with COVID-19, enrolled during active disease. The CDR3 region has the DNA TGTGCCAGCAGCCAAGGACAGGCCCTAAGCAATCAGCCCCAGCATTTT. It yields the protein CASSQGQALSNQPQHF.